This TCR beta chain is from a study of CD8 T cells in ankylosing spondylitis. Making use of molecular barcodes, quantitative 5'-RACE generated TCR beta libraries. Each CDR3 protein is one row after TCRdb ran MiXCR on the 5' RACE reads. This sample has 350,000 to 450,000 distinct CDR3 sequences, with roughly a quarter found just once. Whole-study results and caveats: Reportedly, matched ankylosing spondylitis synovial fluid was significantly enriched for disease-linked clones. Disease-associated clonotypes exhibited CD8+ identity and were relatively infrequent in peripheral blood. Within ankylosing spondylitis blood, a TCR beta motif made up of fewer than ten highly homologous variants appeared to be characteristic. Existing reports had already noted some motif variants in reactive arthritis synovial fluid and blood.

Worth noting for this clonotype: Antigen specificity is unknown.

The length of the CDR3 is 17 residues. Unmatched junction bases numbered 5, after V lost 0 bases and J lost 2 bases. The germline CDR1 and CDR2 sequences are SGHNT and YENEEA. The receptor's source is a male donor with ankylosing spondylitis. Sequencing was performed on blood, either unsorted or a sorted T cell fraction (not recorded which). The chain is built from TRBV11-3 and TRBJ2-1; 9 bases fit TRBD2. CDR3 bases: TGTGCCAGCAGCTTAGATATGGGACTAGCAGCCTACAATGAGCAGTTCTTC. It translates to CASSLDMGLAAYNEQFF.